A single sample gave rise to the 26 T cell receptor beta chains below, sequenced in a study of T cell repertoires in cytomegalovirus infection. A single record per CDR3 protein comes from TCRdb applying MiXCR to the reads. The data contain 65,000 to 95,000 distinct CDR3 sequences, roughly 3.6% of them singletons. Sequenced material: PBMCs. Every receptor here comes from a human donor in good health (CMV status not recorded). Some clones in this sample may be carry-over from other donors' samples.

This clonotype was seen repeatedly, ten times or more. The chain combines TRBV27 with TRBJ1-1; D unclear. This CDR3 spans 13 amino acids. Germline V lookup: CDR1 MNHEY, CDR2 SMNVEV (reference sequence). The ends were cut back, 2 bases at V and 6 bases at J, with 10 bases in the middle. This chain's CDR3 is CASSLGALSEAFF. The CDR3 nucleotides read TGTGCCAGCAGTTTAGGAGCTTTATCTGAAGCTTTCTTT.

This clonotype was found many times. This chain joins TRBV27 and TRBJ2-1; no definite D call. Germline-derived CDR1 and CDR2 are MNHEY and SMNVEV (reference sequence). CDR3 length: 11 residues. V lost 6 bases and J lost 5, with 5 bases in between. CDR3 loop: CASSSNNEQFF. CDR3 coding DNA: TGTGCCAGCAGCTCAAACAATGAGCAGTTCTTC.

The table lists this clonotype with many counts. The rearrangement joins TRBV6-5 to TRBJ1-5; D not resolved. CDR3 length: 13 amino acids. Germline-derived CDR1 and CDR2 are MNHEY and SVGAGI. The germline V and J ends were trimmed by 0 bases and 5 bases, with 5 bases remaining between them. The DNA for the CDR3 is TGTGCCAGCAGTTACTCACCCTATCAGCCCCAGCATTTT. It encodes CASSYSPYQPQHF.

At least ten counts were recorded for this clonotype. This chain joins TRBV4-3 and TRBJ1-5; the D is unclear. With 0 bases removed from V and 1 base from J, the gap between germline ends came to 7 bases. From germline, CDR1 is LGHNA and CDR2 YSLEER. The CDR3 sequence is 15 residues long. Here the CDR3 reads CASSQEGRSNQPQHF. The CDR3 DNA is TGCGCCAGCAGCCAAGAGGGCCGGAGCAATCAGCCCCAGCATTTT.

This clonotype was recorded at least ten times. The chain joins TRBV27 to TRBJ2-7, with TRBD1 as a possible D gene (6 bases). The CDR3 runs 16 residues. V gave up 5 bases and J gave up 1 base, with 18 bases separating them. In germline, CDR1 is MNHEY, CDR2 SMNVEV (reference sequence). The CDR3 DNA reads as TGTGCCAGCAGTGGACAGCCTATTCAACCTTCCTACGAGCAGTACTTC. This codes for CASSGQPIQPSYEQYF.

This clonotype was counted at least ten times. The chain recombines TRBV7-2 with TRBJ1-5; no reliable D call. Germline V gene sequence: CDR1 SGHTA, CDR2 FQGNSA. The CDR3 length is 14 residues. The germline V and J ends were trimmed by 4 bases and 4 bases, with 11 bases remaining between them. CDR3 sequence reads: CASSSLAVNQPQHF. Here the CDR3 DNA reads TGTGCCAGCAGCTCTCTAGCCGTTAATCAGCCCCAGCATTTT. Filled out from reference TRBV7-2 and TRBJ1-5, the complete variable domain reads GAGVSQSPSNKVTEKGKDVELRCDPISGHTALYWYRQSLGQGLEFLIYFQGNSAPDKSGLPSDRFSAERTGGSVSTLTIQRTQQEDSAVYLCASSSLAVNQPQHFGDGTRLSIL.

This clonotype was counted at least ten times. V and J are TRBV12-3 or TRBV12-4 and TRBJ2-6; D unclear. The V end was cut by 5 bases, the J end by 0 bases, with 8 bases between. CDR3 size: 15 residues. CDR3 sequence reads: CASSVRGSGANVLTF. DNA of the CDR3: TGTGCCAGCAGTGTCCGAGGCTCTGGGGCCAACGTCCTGACTTTC.

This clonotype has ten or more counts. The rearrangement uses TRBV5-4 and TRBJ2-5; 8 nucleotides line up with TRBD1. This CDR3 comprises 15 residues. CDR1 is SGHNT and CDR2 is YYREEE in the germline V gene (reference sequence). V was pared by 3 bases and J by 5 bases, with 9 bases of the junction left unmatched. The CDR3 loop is CASSWRTGWEETQYF. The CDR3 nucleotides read TGTGCCAGCAGCTGGAGGACAGGGTGGGAGGAGACCCAGTACTTC.

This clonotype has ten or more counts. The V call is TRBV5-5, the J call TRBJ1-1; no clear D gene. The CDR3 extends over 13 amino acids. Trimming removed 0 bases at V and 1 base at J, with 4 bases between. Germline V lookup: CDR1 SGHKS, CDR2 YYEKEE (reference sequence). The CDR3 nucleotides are TGTGCCAGCAGCTTGGAAACGAACACTGAAGCTTTCTTT. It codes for CASSLETNTEAFF.

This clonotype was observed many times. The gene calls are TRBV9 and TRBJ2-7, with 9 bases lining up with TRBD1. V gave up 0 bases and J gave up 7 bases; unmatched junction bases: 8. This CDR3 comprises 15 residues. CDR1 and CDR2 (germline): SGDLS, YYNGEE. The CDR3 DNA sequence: TGTGCCAGCAGCGTAGAGGGACAGGGAGTGCGGGAGCAGTACTTC. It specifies CASSVEGQGVREQYF. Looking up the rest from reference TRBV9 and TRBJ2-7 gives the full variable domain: DSGVTQTPKHLITATGQRVTLRCSPRSGDLSVYWYQQSLDQGLQFLIQYYNGEERAKGNILERFSAQQFPDLHSELNLSSLELGDSALYFCASSVEGQGVREQYFGPGTRLTVT.

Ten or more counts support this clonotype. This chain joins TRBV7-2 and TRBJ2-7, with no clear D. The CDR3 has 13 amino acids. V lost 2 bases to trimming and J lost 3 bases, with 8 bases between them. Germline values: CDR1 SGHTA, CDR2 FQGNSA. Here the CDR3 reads CASSLSGVYEQYF. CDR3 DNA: TGTGCCAGCAGCTTAAGTGGTGTCTACGAGCAGTACTTC. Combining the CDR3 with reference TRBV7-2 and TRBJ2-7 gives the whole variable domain GAGVSQSPSNKVTEKGKDVELRCDPISGHTALYWYRQSLGQGLEFLIYFQGNSAPDKSGLPSDRFSAERTGGSVSTLTIQRTQQEDSAVYLCASSLSGVYEQYFGPGTRLTVT.

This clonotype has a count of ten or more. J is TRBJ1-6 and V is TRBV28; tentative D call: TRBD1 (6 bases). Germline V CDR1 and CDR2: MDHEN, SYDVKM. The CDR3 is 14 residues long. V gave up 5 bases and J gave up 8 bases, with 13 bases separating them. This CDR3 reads CASSRGGQDSPLHF. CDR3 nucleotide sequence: TGTGCCAGCAGTCGGGGGGGGCAGGATTCACCCCTCCACTTT.

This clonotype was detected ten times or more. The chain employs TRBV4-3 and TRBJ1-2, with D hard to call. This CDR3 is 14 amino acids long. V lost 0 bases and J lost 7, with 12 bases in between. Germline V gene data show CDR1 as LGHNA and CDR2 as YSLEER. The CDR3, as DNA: TGCGCCAGCAGCCAAGATCGGGATCGGGCTGGCTACACCTTC. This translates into CASSQDRDRAGYTF.

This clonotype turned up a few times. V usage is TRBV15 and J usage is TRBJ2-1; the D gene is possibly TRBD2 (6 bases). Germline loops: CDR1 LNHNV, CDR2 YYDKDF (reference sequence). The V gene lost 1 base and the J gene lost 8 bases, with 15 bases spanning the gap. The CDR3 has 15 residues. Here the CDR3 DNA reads TGTGCCACCAGCAGAGGACTAGGTTCGTCAGATGAGCAGTTCTTC. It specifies CATSRGLGSSDEQFF.

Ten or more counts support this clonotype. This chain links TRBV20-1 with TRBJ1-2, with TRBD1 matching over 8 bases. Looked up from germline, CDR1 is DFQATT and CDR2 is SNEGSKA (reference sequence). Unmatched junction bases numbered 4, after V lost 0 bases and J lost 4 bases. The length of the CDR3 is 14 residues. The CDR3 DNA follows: TGCAGTGCTAGAGATAACACAGGGGGCTATGGCTACACCTTC. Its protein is CSARDNTGGYGYTF.

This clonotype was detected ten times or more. As DNA, the CDR3 is TGTGCCAGCTCTACCCTCAGCTTGAATGAGCAGTTCTTC. As protein: CASSTLSLNEQFF. The rearrangement links TRBV12-3 or TRBV12-4 to TRBJ2-1; D ambiguous. The length of the CDR3 is 13 residues. Trimming pared 8 bases from V and 7 bases from J, leaving 15 bases between.

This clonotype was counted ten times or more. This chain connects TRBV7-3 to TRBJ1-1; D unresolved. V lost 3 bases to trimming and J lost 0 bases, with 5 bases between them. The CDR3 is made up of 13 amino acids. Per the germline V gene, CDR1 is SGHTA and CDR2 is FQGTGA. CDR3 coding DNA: TGTGCCAGCAGCTTGCAGCTGAACACTGAAGCTTTCTTT. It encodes CASSLQLNTEAFF.

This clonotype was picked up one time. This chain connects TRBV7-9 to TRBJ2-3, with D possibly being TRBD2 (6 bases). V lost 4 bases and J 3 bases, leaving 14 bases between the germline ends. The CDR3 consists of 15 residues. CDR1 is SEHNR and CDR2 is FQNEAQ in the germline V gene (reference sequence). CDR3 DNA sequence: TGTGCCAGCAGCTGGGGGAATAGCGGAACAGATACGCAGTATTTT. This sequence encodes CASSWGNSGTDTQYF. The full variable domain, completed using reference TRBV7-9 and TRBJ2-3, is DTGVSQNPRHKITKRGQNVTFRCDPISEHNRLYWYRQTLGQGPEFLTYFQNEAQLEKSRLLSDRFSAERPKGSFSTLEIQRTEQGDSAMYLCASSWGNSGTDTQYFGPGTRLTVL.

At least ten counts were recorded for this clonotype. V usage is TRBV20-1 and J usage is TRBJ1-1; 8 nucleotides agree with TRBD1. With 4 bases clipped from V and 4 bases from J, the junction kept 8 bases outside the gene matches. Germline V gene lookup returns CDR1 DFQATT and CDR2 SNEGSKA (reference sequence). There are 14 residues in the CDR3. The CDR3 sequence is CSATGQGGTTEAFF. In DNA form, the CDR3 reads TGCAGTGCTACCGGACAGGGAGGTACCACTGAAGCTTTCTTT.

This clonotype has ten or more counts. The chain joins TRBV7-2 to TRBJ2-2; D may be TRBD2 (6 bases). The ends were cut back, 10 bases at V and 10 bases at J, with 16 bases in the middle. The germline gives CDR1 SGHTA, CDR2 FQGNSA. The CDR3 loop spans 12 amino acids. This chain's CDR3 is CATPGGIVELFF. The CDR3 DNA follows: TGTGCCACCCCTGGAGGGATCGTGGAGCTGTTTTTT.

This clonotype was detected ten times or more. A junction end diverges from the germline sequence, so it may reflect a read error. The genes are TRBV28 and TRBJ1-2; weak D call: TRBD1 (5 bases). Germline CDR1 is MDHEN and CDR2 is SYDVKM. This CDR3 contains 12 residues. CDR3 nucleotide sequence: TGTGCCAGCAGTTTTGGCAGGGCGCCCCAAATCTTC. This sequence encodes CASSFGRAPQIF.

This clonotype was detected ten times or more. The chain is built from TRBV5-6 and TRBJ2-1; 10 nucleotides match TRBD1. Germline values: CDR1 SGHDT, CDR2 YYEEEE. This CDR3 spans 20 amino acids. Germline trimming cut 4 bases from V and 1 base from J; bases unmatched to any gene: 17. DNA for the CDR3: TGTGCCAGCAGCGTCAATGGGGCGGGACAGGGGAAGAGATCCTACAATGAGCAGTTCTTC. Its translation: CASSVNGAGQGKRSYNEQFF. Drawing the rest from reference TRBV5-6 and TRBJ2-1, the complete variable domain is DAGVTQSPTHLIKTRGQQVTLRCSPKSGHDTVSWYQQALGQGPQFIFQYYEEEERQRGNFPDRFSGHQFPNYSSELNVNALLLGDSALYLCASSVNGAGQGKRSYNEQFFGPGTRLTVL.

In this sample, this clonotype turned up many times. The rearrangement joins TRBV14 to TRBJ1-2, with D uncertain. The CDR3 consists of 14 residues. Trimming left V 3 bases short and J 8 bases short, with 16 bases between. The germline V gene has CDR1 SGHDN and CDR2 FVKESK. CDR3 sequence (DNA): TGTGCCAGCAGCCAGGGAGGGAGCCGAGGCGGCTACACCTTC. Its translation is CASSQGGSRGGYTF.

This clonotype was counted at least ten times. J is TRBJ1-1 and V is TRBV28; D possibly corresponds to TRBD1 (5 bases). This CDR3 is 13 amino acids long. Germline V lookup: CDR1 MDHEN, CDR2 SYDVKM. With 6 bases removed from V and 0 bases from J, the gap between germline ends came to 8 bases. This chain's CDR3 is CASRRGLNTEAFF. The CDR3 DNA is TGTGCCAGCAGGAGGGGCCTGAACACTGAAGCTTTCTTT.

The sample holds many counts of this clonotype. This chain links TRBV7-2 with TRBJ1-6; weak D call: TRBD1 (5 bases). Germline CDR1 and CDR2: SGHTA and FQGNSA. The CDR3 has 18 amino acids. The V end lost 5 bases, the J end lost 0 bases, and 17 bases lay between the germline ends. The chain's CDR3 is CASSQWTPSNSYNSPLHF. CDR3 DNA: TGTGCCAGCAGCCAGTGGACACCATCAAACTCCTATAATTCACCCCTCCACTTT.

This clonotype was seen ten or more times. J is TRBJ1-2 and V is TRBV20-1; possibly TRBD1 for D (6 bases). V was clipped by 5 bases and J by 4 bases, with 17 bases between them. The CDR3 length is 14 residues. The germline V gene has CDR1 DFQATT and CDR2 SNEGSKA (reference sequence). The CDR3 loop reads CSAGGGGRGYGYTF. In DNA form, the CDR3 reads TGCAGTGCTGGGGGGGGCGGAAGGGGCTATGGCTACACCTTC.